This T cell receptor (beta chain) was identified during a study of cytomegalovirus exposure and HLA in healthy donors. Findings and caveats of the study: Most sequenced TCRs were rare (though some public TCRs occurred in many donors).

As to this clone: The antigen is undetermined.

The V end lost 5 bases, the J end lost 1 base, and 15 bases lay between the germline ends. There are 15 residues in the CDR3. Germline loops: CDR1 SGHRS, CDR2 YFSETQ. A multiplex PCR was run with 60 Vbeta primers and 13 Jbeta primers. The assay was immunoSEQ multiplex PCR, and TCRdb's table has in-frame clones only and misses some. This table holds 150,000 to 200,000 clones, about 77% found once. The TCR sequence derives from a male donor in good health and CMV-seropositive. The rearrangement joins TRBV5-1 to TRBJ1-2; unclear D gene. The material sequenced was PBMCs. CDR3 amino acids: CASRVSAGLNYGYTF. CDR3 sequence (DNA): TGCGCCAGCAGAGTATCCGCCGGTCTTAACTATGGCTACACCTTC.